A single sample is the source of the 7 T cell receptor beta chains below, sequenced in a study of post-analysis software for immune sequencing data. The library was made from cDNA and included unique molecular identifiers. In TCRdb, the PCR reads were re-called with MiXCR into one record per CDR3 protein. In the table there are approximately 730,000 distinct CDR3 sequences, about half of which are singletons. Study conclusions and caveats: Controls had lower frequencies than patients of five or six TRBV segments, which included TRBV5-6, TRBV5-1 and TRBV20-1.

Their recognized antigens are unknown. Source material: blood. The receptors were gathered from a girl under 18 with multiple sclerosis.

The table lists this clonotype with a few counts. V usage is TRBV28 and J usage is TRBJ2-7, with unresolved D. Germline CDR1 and CDR2: MDHEN and SYDVKM. With 8 bases removed from V and 3 bases from J, the gap between germline ends came to 14 bases. CDR3 length: 13 residues. The CDR3 sequence is CASLGRVLYEQYF. DNA of the CDR3: TGTGCCAGCCTTGGACGGGTTCTCTACGAGCAGTACTTC. Supplemented by reference TRBV28 and TRBJ2-7, the full variable domain reads DVKVTQSSRYLVKRTGEKVFLECVQDMDHENMFWYRQDPGLGLRLIYFSYDVKMKEKGDIPEGYSVSREKKERFSLILESASTNQTSMYLCASLGRVLYEQYFGPGTRLTVT.

The CDR3 reads CASSTKQGPYEQYF. As DNA, the CDR3 is TGTGCCAGCAGTACGAAGCAGGGTCCCTACGAGCAGTACTTC. The V and J genes are TRBV12-3 or TRBV12-4 and TRBJ2-7; D may be TRBD1 (5 bases). CDR3 length: 14 amino acids. V gave up 5 bases and J gave up 2 bases, with 13 bases separating them.

On this clonotype: The junction and the germline gene differ at one end; a read error may be behind it. The V call is TRBV12-3 or TRBV12-4, the J call TRBJ2-1; 13 nucleotides agree with TRBD2. This CDR3 has 18 residues. CDR3 coding DNA: TGTGCCAGCACCTTACTAGCGGGAGGGTTCACCTCCCACAATGAGCAGTTCTTC. This encodes CASTLLAGGFTSHNEQFF.

A few counts support this clonotype. The junction shows a germline mismatch at one end, possibly a read error. V and J are TRBV6-6 and TRBJ1-6; D is unclear. The germline CDR1 and CDR2 sequences are MNHNY and SVGAGI (reference sequence). The CDR3 runs to 14 residues. The CDR3 here is CAGSYPVSGSPLHF. CDR3 DNA: TGTGCCGGCAGTTACCCAGTGTCGGGATCACCCCTCCACTTT.

This chain joins TRBV20-1 and TRBJ1-4, with a possible D match to TRBD1 (6 bases). The CDR3 has 13 amino acids. Trimming stripped 6 bases from V and 3 bases from J, with 11 bases between. From germline, CDR1 is DFQATT and CDR2 SNEGSKA (reference sequence). CDR3 in amino acids: CSAGQGPNEKLFF. The DNA for the CDR3 is TGCAGTGCGGGGCAGGGGCCTAATGAAAAACTGTTTTTT.

This chain joins TRBV27 and TRBJ2-1; D is unclear. This CDR3 comprises 15 residues. CDR1 is MNHEY and CDR2 is SMNVEV in the germline V gene (reference sequence). Trimming stripped 6 bases from V and 0 bases from J, with 12 bases between. CDR3 amino acids: CASRTQLGSYNEQFF. DNA for the CDR3: TGTGCCAGCAGAACCCAGCTGGGCTCCTACAATGAGCAGTTCTTC.

Comment on this clonotype: Relative to the germline gene, one junction end is altered; a read error may explain this. The J gene is TRBJ2-3, the V gene TRBV5-1; no reliable D call. The CDR3 consists of 14 residues. Germline V gene lookup returns CDR1 SGHRS and CDR2 YFSETQ. CDR3 amino acids: CTSSFVGGPDTQYF. CDR3 DNA: TGCACCAGCAGCTTCGTCGGCGGCCCAGATACGCAGTATTTT.